Presented here are 3 T cell receptor beta chains from one specimen sequenced in a study of vaccination effects on CD4 cells after COVID-19. These receptors have no identified antigens. Scientists isolated CD4+ T cells after an approximately 10-day culture period ended. Sequenced by immunoSEQ multiplex PCR; TCRdb stores in-frame clones only, minus some. The data show over 45,000 clones, over 50% seen once. The input for sequencing was CD4+ T cells from PBMCs cultured without peptide, taken before COVID-19 vaccination. Receptors were obtained from a human donor who received a COVID-19 vaccine.

The rearrangement uses TRBV20-1 and TRBJ2-3; 7 nucleotides line up with TRBD2. This CDR3 is built from 16 residues. Germline V lookup: CDR1 DFQATT, CDR2 SNEGSKA (reference sequence). The J segment lost 3 bases and the V segment lost 3 bases, leaving 12 bases of the junction unmatched. In nucleotides, the CDR3 is TGCAGTGCTAGTGGGCGGCTAGCGGTCAGGACAGATACGCAGTATTTT. Its protein product is CSASGRLAVRTDTQYF.

The chain is built from TRBV2 and TRBJ2-2, with D perhaps matching TRBD2 (5 bases). CDR3 length: 15 amino acids. The V gene's germline CDR1 is SNHLY and CDR2 FYNNEI. The V end lost 7 bases, the J end lost 1 base, and 13 bases lay between the germline ends. CDR3 sequence reads: CASKGTAENTGELFF. In DNA form, the CDR3 reads TGTGCCAGCAAAGGAACAGCGGAGAACACCGGGGAGCTGTTTTTT.

The chain is built from TRBV5-1 and TRBJ2-7; possibly TRBD2 for D (5 bases). CDR3 length: 15 residues. The germline CDR1 and CDR2 sequences are SGHRS and YFSETQ. V lost 0 bases, J lost 0 bases, and 10 bases lay in between. The CDR3 nucleotides read TGCGCCAGCAGCTTGGAGGTGGGGAGCTCCTACGAGCAGTACTTC. Amino acid sequence: CASSLEVGSSYEQYF.